This T cell receptor beta chain was observed in a study of T cell repertoires in cytomegalovirus infection. This clonotype appeared once. What it binds is unknown. Study-level points and caveats: Frequencies of public TCR beta families were cumulated, and this identified carriers of CMV plus the relevant HLA. HLA-C-restricted CMV clonotypes gave the most frequent clonotype in two of eight donors.

Each CDR3 protein is one row after TCRdb ran MiXCR on the reads. The repertoire consists of hundreds of thousands of distinct CDR3 sequences, with under 55% occurring once and the leading ten covering roughly two fifths. Sample: cultured PBMCs, taken from culture after CMV antigen stimulation. The TCR comes from a human donor in good health (CMV status not recorded). Some clones in this sample may be carry-over from other donors' samples.

CDR3 loop: CASSQGALAYNEQFF. The DNA of the CDR3 is TGTGCCAGCTCACAGGGGGCACTAGCTTACAATGAGCAGTTCTTC. This chain connects TRBV18 to TRBJ2-1; a weak D match, TRBD1 (7 bases). The CDR3 has 15 amino acids. Germline assignment: CDR1 KGHSH and CDR2 LQKENI. V was trimmed by 4 bases and J by 4 bases, leaving 14 bases between them. The full variable domain, in which reference TRBV18 and TRBJ2-1 provide the parts outside the CDR3, is NAGVMQNPRHLVRRRGQEARLRCSPMKGHSHVYWYRQLPEEGLKFMVYLQKENIIDESGMPKERFSAEFPKEGPSILRIQQVVRGDSAAYFCASSQGALAYNEQFFGPGTRLTVL.